Shown below are 23 T cell receptor beta chains from a single sample sequenced in a study of T-cell memory formation after mild COVID-19 (dated by TCRdb to the early 2020s). Receptors were amplified or captured by 5' RACE. The reads were generated on an Illumina NovaSeq 6000. TCRdb reworked the public reads: Q25 trimming with fastp, MiXCR clone assembly, productive beta chains retained. Every entry covers one CDR3 protein and lists the most common genes and DNA from its rows. Here the sample has roughly 190,000 distinct CDR3 sequences; 25% to 35% occur a single time. The ten largest clonotypes hold roughly 10% of the sample. The sample comprised PBMCs or a T cell subset sorted from them (not recorded which). Receptors originate from an adult woman who had mild COVID-19 (a few samples of this study predate the infection). The sample titles of this study are shuffled in the database, so cell type and time point are left out; the donor was told from shared clones.

The V and J genes are TRBV12-3 or TRBV12-4 and TRBJ2-3; D gene uncertain. V was cut by 3 bases and J by 4 bases, with 14 bases left in between. There are 15 residues in the CDR3. CDR3 loop: CASSFVSESADTQYF. In nucleotides, the CDR3 is TGTGCCAGCAGTTTTGTGAGTGAGTCGGCAGATACGCAGTATTTT.

The V call is TRBV20-1, the J call TRBJ1-1, with D perhaps TRBD1 (5 bases). The V and J ends lost 3 bases and 4 bases respectively, with 12 bases between them. Germline V gene lookup returns CDR1 DFQATT and CDR2 SNEGSKA (reference sequence). This CDR3 has 13 amino acids. The CDR3 protein is CSASQGPVTEAFF. The CDR3 DNA reads TGCAGTGCTAGTCAGGGCCCTGTCACTGAAGCTTTCTTT.

This clonotype was seen more than once but under ten times. The V call is TRBV5-5, the J call TRBJ2-5, with 9 bases fitting TRBD2. Trimming took 1 base from V and 2 from J; bases not matched to a gene: 9. The length of the CDR3 is 17 residues. Looked up from germline, CDR1 is SGHKS and CDR2 is YYEKEE (reference sequence). CDR3 loop: CASSLLSSGGTQETQYF. DNA for the CDR3: TGTGCCAGCAGCTTGTTATCCAGCGGGGGGACGCAAGAGACCCAGTACTTC.

The chain is built from TRBV9 and TRBJ2-5; D not certain. The CDR3 is made up of 14 amino acids. Germline CDR1 SGDLS, CDR2 YYNGEE. Trimming left V 7 bases short and J 5 bases short, with 18 bases between. The CDR3 loop reads CASSTSTKGETQYF. CDR3 nucleotides: TGTGCCAGCTCGACCTCGACAAAAGGGGAGACCCAGTACTTC.

This chain connects TRBV2 to TRBJ2-1; D gene ambiguous. CDR1 SNHLY and CDR2 FYNNEI come from the germline V gene. Trimming shortened V by 4 bases and J by 8 bases, and 6 bases separated the two germline ends. The CDR3 covers 11 residues. The CDR3 coding sequence is TGTGCCAGCAGTGTTTGGGATGAGCAGTTCTTC. Protein product: CASSVWDEQFF.

J is TRBJ2-7 and V is TRBV7-6, with TRBD1 identical over 9 bases. CDR3 length equals 15 residues. V trimming: 6 bases; J trimming: 1 base; junction bases outside the gene matches: 7. The germline CDR1 and CDR2 sequences are SGHVS and FNYEAQ. The CDR3 sequence is CASSPRGTGSYEQYF. The CDR3 DNA is TGTGCCAGCAGTCCGCGTGGGACAGGGTCCTACGAGCAGTACTTC.

This clonotype showed up just a few times. The CDR3 DNA reads TGCAGTGCAAACAATGGGGCGGCTAGAGGTAGCAATCAGCCCCAGCATTTT. Translation gives CSANNGAARGSNQPQHF. This chain joins TRBV20-1 and TRBJ1-5; D may be TRBD1 (5 bases). CDR3 length equals 17 residues. V lost 6 bases to trimming and J lost 0 bases, with 21 bases between them. The germline CDR1 and CDR2 sequences are DFQATT and SNEGSKA (reference sequence).

This clonotype was recorded once. The chain has TRBV19 and TRBJ1-5, with 7 bases identical to TRBD1. The CDR3 is made up of 17 amino acids. J was trimmed by 3 bases and V by 10 bases; bases with no gene match: 18. CDR1 and CDR2 (germline): LNHDA, SQIVND (reference sequence). For the CDR3, the DNA is TGTGCCACCGACCCCGGGTTCACAGGGGCCACCAATCAGCCCCAGCATTTT. It translates to CATDPGFTGATNQPQHF.

This clonotype was observed a few times. The rearrangement links TRBV29-1 to TRBJ2-7; D unresolved. CDR1 and CDR2 from the germline V gene are SQVTM and ANQGSEA. V was clipped by 4 bases and J by 3 bases, with 13 bases between them. CDR3 size: 13 residues. CDR3 sequence: CSVGTHRSYEQYF. The DNA for the CDR3 is TGCAGCGTTGGGACCCATAGGAGCTACGAGCAGTACTTC.

The V call is TRBV19, the J call TRBJ1-1; D gene ambiguous. V was clipped by 8 bases and J by 1 base, with 5 bases between them. Germline CDR1 LNHDA, CDR2 SQIVND (reference sequence). The length of the CDR3 is 11 residues. DNA of the CDR3: TGTGCCAGTTGGAGGAACACTGAAGCTTTCTTT. Translating it yields CASWRNTEAFF.

The V call is TRBV2, the J call TRBJ2-7; D unclear. The CDR3 totals 14 residues. Germline CDR1 is SNHLY and CDR2 is FYNNEI. V gave up 4 bases and J gave up 4 bases, with 14 bases separating them. The CDR3, as DNA: TGTGCCAGCAGTGCCGGACCTTCGGTTTACGAGCAGTACTTC. It specifies CASSAGPSVYEQYF.

The V gene is TRBV15, the J gene TRBJ1-1, with 7 bases that match TRBD1. The CDR3 sequence is 13 residues long. The V gene's germline CDR1 is LNHNV and CDR2 YYDKDF (reference sequence). The V gene end was trimmed by 5 bases and the J gene end by 11 bases; junction bases not matched to a gene: 11. In DNA form, the CDR3 reads TGTGCCACCAGCCTCAACAGGGGTAGAGGGGCTTTCTTT. Translation gives CATSLNRGRGAFF.

This clonotype was detected only a few times. The rearrangement joins TRBV12-3 or TRBV12-4 to TRBJ2-7; D gene ambiguous. Trimming removed 7 bases at V and 0 bases at J, with 16 bases between. This CDR3 has 15 residues. The CDR3 loop is CASKRAPGNSYEQYF. The CDR3 nucleotides read TGTGCCAGCAAACGGGCCCCCGGCAACTCCTACGAGCAGTACTTC.

Here the CDR3 reads CASSYSTSGSSEQFF. In nucleotides, the CDR3 is TGTGCCAGCAGTTACTCTACTAGCGGGAGTAGTGAGCAGTTCTTC. J is TRBJ2-1 and V is TRBV6-2 or TRBV6-3, with 11 nucleotides matching TRBD2. V shed 0 bases and J 9 bases; nucleotides not matched to a gene: 4. CDR1 is MNHEY, CDR2 SVGEGT, per germline. This CDR3 region has 15 residues.

This clonotype was counted only a few times. The genes are TRBV11-2 and TRBJ2-3; D gene uncertain. Trimming took off 2 bases at V and 7 bases at J, with 7 bases between the two ends. Germline loops: CDR1 SGHAT, CDR2 FQNNGV. The CDR3 runs 12 residues. In DNA, the CDR3 is TGTGCCAGCAGCTTACTAGGGAATACGCAGTATTTT. Protein product: CASSLLGNTQYF.

J is TRBJ2-1 and V is TRBV6-2 or TRBV6-3; a weak D match, TRBD1 (6 bases). V lost 10 bases and J 2 bases, leaving 15 bases between the germline ends. This CDR3 contains 14 residues. The germline gives CDR1 MNHEY, CDR2 SVGEGT. For the CDR3, the DNA is TGTGCCATAGGGGGAAAGGGAACCTACAATGAGCAGTTCTTC. Translation gives CAIGGKGTYNEQFF.

This clonotype was detected only a few times. This chain joins TRBV12-3 or TRBV12-4 and TRBJ2-7; 11 bases align to TRBD2. V lost 5 bases, J lost 3 bases, and 6 bases stayed unmatched. CDR3 length: 15 amino acids. For the CDR3, the DNA is TGTGCCAGCAGTCCAACAACTAGCGGGAGCTACGAGCAGTACTTC. Protein product: CASSPTTSGSYEQYF.

V and J are TRBV2 and TRBJ2-7; 7 nucleotides match TRBD2. Germline V gene lookup returns CDR1 SNHLY and CDR2 FYNNEI. The CDR3 extends over 14 amino acids. The trim removed 6 bases at V and 2 bases at J, leaving 7 bases unmatched. The CDR3 nucleotides are TGTGCCAGCAGGGAGGGACGGGGGGCCTACGAGCAGTACTTC. This sequence encodes CASREGRGAYEQYF.

This clonotype was found many times. This chain joins TRBV12-3 or TRBV12-4 and TRBJ2-1; either TRBD1 or TRBD2 may fit D (5 bases each). The CDR3 contains 15 residues. Trimming removed 5 bases at V and 5 bases at J, with 16 bases between. CDR3 protein: CASSPQMGVNNEQFF. The CDR3 coding sequence is TGTGCCAGCAGTCCCCAGATGGGGGTTAACAATGAGCAGTTCTTC.

This clonotype was seen a few times. The rearrangement uses TRBV12-3 or TRBV12-4 and TRBJ1-1; D remains ambiguous. The CDR3 is 11 residues long. V was cut by 3 bases and J by 7 bases, with 6 bases left in between. The CDR3 sequence: CASSLWDEAFF. The CDR3 coding sequence is TGTGCCAGCAGTTTGTGGGATGAAGCTTTCTTT.

This clonotype occurred once. This chain joins TRBV4-1 and TRBJ2-3; the D gene is possibly TRBD1 (5 bases). CDR3 length: 17 amino acids. V lost 0 bases to trimming and J lost 0 bases, with 13 bases between them. Germline V gene sequence: CDR1 MGHRA, CDR2 YSYEKL. The DNA for the CDR3 is TGCGCCAGCAGCCAAGACGTATCCAGGGCTAGCACAGATACGCAGTATTTT. Translation gives CASSQDVSRASTDTQYF.

This clonotype was seen at least ten times. The genes are TRBV20-1 and TRBJ1-4; D gene unclear. This CDR3 is built from 12 residues. Germline CDR1 and CDR2: DFQATT and SNEGSKA (reference sequence). The V gene lost 3 bases and the J gene lost 4 bases, with 6 bases spanning the gap. DNA for the CDR3: TGCAGTGCTAGGAGTCTTAATGAAAAACTGTTTTTT. Translated, it gives CSARSLNEKLFF.

This clonotype was recorded many times. The J gene is TRBJ2-7, the V gene TRBV12-3 or TRBV12-4; either TRBD1 or TRBD2 may fit D (6 bases each). The CDR3 loop spans 15 amino acids. V dropped 5 bases and J dropped 2 bases, with 16 bases sitting between them. The DNA of the CDR3 is TGTGCCAGCAGTCCAGGGGACTGGGGAGCCTACGAGCAGTACTTC. Protein: CASSPGDWGAYEQYF.